The source of this T cell receptor beta chain is a study of CD8+CD57+ T cells in acquired aplastic anemia (dated by TCRdb to 2016 to 2019). Background for the entire study: DNA extracted from sorted CD4+ and CD8+ cells had a mean of roughly 3.4 ug, with a range of about 0.19 to 27.4 ug. CD8+CD57+ expansion was defined as frequency above the mean frequency observed in healthy subjects.

As regards this clonotype: The antigen it binds to is not known. No base-level quality is on record; no much larger clone is a single base apart.

Flow cytometry had shown CD8+CD57+ cell expansion in the patients selected for sequencing. Severe acquired aplastic anemia was diagnosed in all patients according to International Study of Aplastic Anemia and Agranulocytosis and Camitta criteria. Patients had received no therapy at the time of blood sampling. In this study, sorted CD4+ and CD8+ T cells from the blood of healthy subjects and of severe aplastic anemia patients had their TCR repertoires deep-sequenced. In the USA, patient enrollment took place under clinicaltrials.gov protocols 00001620, 01623167, 00001397, 00071045, 00081523 and 00961064. Ficoll-Paque density gradient centrifugation was used to isolate peripheral blood mononuclear cells. CD4+ and CD8+ T cells were sorted by FACS or magnetic beads before DNA extraction. Beyond this particular receptor, the publication reports: Although 25 to 30 CD8+ CDR3 sequences were shared by patients and controls, these sequences appeared highly expressed in patients and within the immunodominant clones of patients. Patients and healthy controls showed no significant difference in CD8+ Simpson's diversity (P=0.060).

TCR beta VDJ combination and CDR3 sequence profiling used genomic DNA as the template. An Illumina HiSeq 2000 was used for TCR repertoire sequencing. The original methods were these. Repertoires were assessed using TRBV/TRBJ rearrangement plots, CDR3 size and DJ length profiles, and Simpson's diversity index. The immunodominant clone was defined as the most abundant DNA sequence in deep sequencing data. CDR3 amino acid sequences were checked for sharing between subjects and were compared against published repertoires and the VDJdb database. The public reads were reanalyzed by TCRdb: fastp trimming at Q25, MiXCR alignment, in-frame beta chains only. Rows are combined by CDR3 protein, so each entry shows the most common genes and DNA. None of the V and J calls come from the authors' own analysis; TCRdb made them. The sample table records 150,000 to 200,000 distinct CDR3 sequences; less than 50% of these occur just once. The top ten hold 2.5% to 4% of the sample.

Inclusive of the bounding cysteine and valine, the CDR3 is 15 residues long. Of the read, only the CDR3 DNA is kept; its 45 bases are in frame from base 1. CDR1 and CDR2, per the germline V gene, are SQVTM and ANQGSEA. Trimming accounts for 1 base at V and 7 bases at J, while the number of junction bases matched to no gene is 13. The sequenced material came from sorted CD4+, CD8+, or CD8+CD57+ T cells (not recorded which) from PBMCs. The receptor was isolated from a human donor with aplastic anemia. The rearrangement combines TRBV29-1 with TRBJ2-7; TRBD2 aligns with 7 central bases. The nucleotides read TGCAGCGTTGAAGGACGGAGGGAGGGAGGCGATGAGCAGTACGTC. Its translation is CSVEGRREGGDEQYV.